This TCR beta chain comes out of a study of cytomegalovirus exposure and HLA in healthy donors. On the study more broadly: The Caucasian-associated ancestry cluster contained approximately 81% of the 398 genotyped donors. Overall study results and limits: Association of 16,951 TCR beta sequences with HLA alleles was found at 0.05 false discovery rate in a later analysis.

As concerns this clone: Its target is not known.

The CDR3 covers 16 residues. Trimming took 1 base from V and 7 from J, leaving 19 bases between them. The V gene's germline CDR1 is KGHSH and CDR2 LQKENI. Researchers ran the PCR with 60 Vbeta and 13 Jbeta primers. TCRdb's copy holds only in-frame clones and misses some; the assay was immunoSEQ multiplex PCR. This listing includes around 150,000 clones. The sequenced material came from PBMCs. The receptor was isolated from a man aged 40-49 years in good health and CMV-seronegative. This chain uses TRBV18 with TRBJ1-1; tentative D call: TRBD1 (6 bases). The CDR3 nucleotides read TGTGCCAGCTCACCACGGACCGGTCAGGGGCGTTATGAAGCTTTCTTT. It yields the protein CASSPRTGQGRYEAFF.